This TCR beta chain was found in a study of blood T cell repertoires in COVID-19 (dated by TCRdb to 2019 to 2021). Background on the whole study: Collaborator samples came from the United States, Italy and Spain and covered acute and convalescent phases of COVID-19. The prospective study material was composed of cDNA or gDNA derived from T cells, B-cell-depleted T cells, or PBMCs. Deeply sampled blood TCRbeta repertoires from subjects exposed to, actively infected with, or recovered from COVID-19 were included in the dataset. The repertoires were released in a freely available public database intended as a resource for research on the immune response to SARS-CoV-2. The samples were drawn from two sources: the first 160 participants of the ongoing ImmuneRACE study, and 1,200 or so subjects contributed by 6 global collaborators. A de-identified subject ID, COVID-19 status, age in years and sex were almost always included in the sample metadata. Where available, HLA class I and class II types were obtained from metadata supplied by the sample provider rather than from assay-based typing. Points the paper makes about the study in general: Clinical and demographic metadata were provided uncurated, with the amount varying by source and participant.

The immunoSEQ Assay, a bias-controlled multiplex PCR, was used to amplify TCRbeta CDR3 regions from genomic DNA. On the authors' methods: The number of nucleated cells in each sample was estimated by amplification of reference gene primers within the assay. To quantify the absolute abundance of each unique TCRbeta CDR3 rearrangement, sequence reads were collapsed and filtered. Productive Simpson clonality was computed per sample as the square root of Simpson's diversity index over productive rearrangements. The table was pulled from immuneACCESS by TCRdb, which kept in-frame rearrangements only. Such tables lose some clones; where checked, under half of the loss comes from unresolved V genes, and the rest has no known cause. V and J calls and clone size follow that table, whereas D and trimming were derived from the DNA. Within this sample are approximately 530,000 clones, with roughly nine tenths of them counted one time only. Around 7.8% of the sample belongs to the ten largest clones.

One collaborating source in Seattle enrolled patients while the patients were actively infected and followed the patients over time throughout the course of disease. Whole blood was collected in K2EDTA tubes by collaborating institutions according to the institutions' own protocols. For TCRbeta analysis, collaborators shipped samples in one of three forms: frozen whole blood, isolated PBMCs, or DNA extracted from either of those sample types. As regards this clone: The antigen it binds to is not known. No clone much larger than this one lies a single base away; base qualities are absent.

The germline V gene (reference sequence) yields LNHNV for CDR1 and YYDKDF for CDR2. There are 16 amino acids in the CDR3, from cysteine to phenylalanine inclusive. Just CDR3 DNA is preserved here, 48 bases in frame from base 1. Trimmed from V: 4 bases; trimmed from J: 7 bases; junction bases lacking a gene match: 11. This sequence was found in a woman in her 50s with COVID-19, enrolled during active disease. Sequencing used peripheral blood. The rearrangement joined TRBV15 to TRBJ1-2; 11 central nucleotides agree with TRBD1. The CDR3 region reads CATSIPIGQGASGYTF. The nucleotide sequence is given as TGTGCCACCAGCATACCAATCGGACAGGGGGCGAGTGGCTACACCTTC.